The T cell receptor beta chain described here comes from a study of T cell responses to AZD1222 COVID-19 vaccine. Sequencing was performed with immunoSEQ multiplex PCR; in TCRdb, only in-frame clones are kept and a portion is missing. The data contain under 30,000 clones, about 90% of them singletons. On this clone: Its specificity is unknown.

Notes on the study in general: Close to half of all spike-specific TCRs reportedly target regions of the variants that are unmutated. Baseline seropositivity occurred in only six AZD1222 recipients.

Sequenced here: peripheral blood, sampled 28 days after the second AZD1222 dose. The TCR originated in an adult who received the AZD1222 COVID-19 vaccine.

The CDR3 nucleotides read TGTGCCAGCAGCCTCACCGGGGGAGAATACAATGAGCAGTTCTTC. Its translation is CASSLTGGEYNEQFF. The chain joins TRBV9 to TRBJ2-1; D might be TRBD2 (6 bases). V was pared by 4 bases and J by 4 bases, with 15 bases between. The V gene's germline CDR1 is SGDLS and CDR2 YYNGEE. The CDR3 consists of 15 residues. Drawing the rest from reference TRBV9 and TRBJ2-1, the complete variable domain is DSGVTQTPKHLITATGQRVTLRCSPRSGDLSVYWYQQSLDQGLQFLIQYYNGEERAKGNILERFSAQQFPDLHSELNLSSLELGDSALYFCASSLTGGEYNEQFFGPGTRLTVL.